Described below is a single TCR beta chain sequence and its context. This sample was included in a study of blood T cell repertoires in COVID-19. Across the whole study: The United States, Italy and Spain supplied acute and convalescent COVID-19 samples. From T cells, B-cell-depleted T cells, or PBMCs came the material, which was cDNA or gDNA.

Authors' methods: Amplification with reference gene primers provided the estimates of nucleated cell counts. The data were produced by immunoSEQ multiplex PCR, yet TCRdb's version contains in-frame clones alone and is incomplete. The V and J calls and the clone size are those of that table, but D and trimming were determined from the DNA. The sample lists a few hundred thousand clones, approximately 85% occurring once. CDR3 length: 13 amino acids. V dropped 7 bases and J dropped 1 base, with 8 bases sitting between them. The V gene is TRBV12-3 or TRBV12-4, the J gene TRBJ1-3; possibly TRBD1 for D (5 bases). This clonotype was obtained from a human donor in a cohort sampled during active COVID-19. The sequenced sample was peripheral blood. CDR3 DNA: TGTGCCAGCACAGGGAATTCTGGAAACACCATATATTTT. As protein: CASTGNSGNTIYF.